The 19 T cell receptor beta chains given below trace back to one sample, sequenced in a study of shared clonotypes between healthy human individuals. The protocol was immunoSEQ multiplex PCR, while the TCRdb copy is restricted to in-frame clones and leaves out a portion. The repertoire holds some 1 million clones, with around 74% as singletons. The specimen was memory CD4+ T cells sorted from blood. Subset meaning: CD45RA-negative fraction. Receptors originate from a man aged 18 to 29 in good health.

This clone was seen only once. The chain has TRBV5-1 and TRBJ1-1, with D hard to call. Trimming cost V 4 bases and J 1 base, with 14 bases left between them. Germline-derived CDR1 and CDR2 are SGHRS and YFSETQ. This CDR3 has 15 residues. The DNA for the CDR3 is TGCGCCAGCAGCCCCATAGCTACAGCGAACACTGAAGCTTTCTTT. It specifies CASSPIATANTEAFF.

The rearrangement links TRBV5-1 to TRBJ2-3; 7 positions agree with TRBD1. The CDR3 is 15 amino acids. V was pared by 3 bases and J by 2 bases, with 6 bases of the junction left unmatched. Germline values: CDR1 SGHRS, CDR2 YFSETQ. The DNA for the CDR3 is TGCGCCAGCAGCTCCACAGACAGGGCCACAGATACGCAGTATTTT. Protein product: CASSSTDRATDTQYF.

The chain links TRBV13 to TRBJ2-5; D ambiguous. The V gene's germline CDR1 is PRHDT and CDR2 FYEKMQ (reference sequence). The CDR3 has 15 amino acids. Trimming took 0 bases from V and 4 from J, leaving 12 bases between them. The CDR3 nucleotides read TGTGCCAGCAGCTTAGGGATACCAGGCCCAGAGACCCAGTACTTC. This codes for CASSLGIPGPETQYF.

This sequence joins TRBV15 and TRBJ2-7, with 7 bases that match TRBD2. V lost 1 base, J lost 2 bases, and 8 bases stayed unmatched. From germline, CDR1 is LNHNV and CDR2 YYDKDF (reference sequence). This CDR3 has 16 residues. The CDR3 sequence: CATSRGSSGPTYEQYF. In DNA, the CDR3 is TGTGCCACCAGCAGAGGATCTAGCGGACCAACCTACGAGCAGTACTTC.

The rearrangement links TRBV12-5 to TRBJ1-1; TRBD1 agrees at 10 bases. CDR1 is LGHNT, CDR2 FRNRAP, per germline. The V segment lost 1 base and the J segment 4 bases; nucleotides outside the gene matches: 12. The CDR3 spans 18 residues. In DNA form, the CDR3 reads TGTGCTAGTGGTTTGGAGGGCTGGCCGGGACAGGGGACCACTGAAGCTTTCTTT. This sequence encodes CASGLEGWPGQGTTEAFF.

The chain combines TRBV28 with TRBJ2-7; 9 nucleotides match TRBD2. V was clipped by 6 bases and J by 0 bases; unmatched bases: 9. This CDR3 region has 16 residues. Germline V CDR1 and CDR2: MDHEN, SYDVKM. CDR3 region: CASRPDLAGPSYEQYF. The CDR3 nucleotides are TGTGCCAGCAGGCCAGACCTAGCGGGACCCTCCTACGAGCAGTACTTC.

This sequence joins TRBV5-1 and TRBJ2-2; 13 positions match TRBD2. Losses at the gene ends were 4 bases for V and 6 bases for J; bases not matched to a gene: 3. This CDR3 region has 15 residues. The germline CDR1 and CDR2 sequences are SGHRS and YFSETQ. CDR3 DNA sequence: TGCGCCAGCAGCGCACTAGCGGGAGGGGCCGGGGAGCTGTTTTTT. Its translation: CASSALAGGAGELFF.

In regard to this clone: A far larger clone is a single base away, which makes a read error likely. The gene calls are TRBV9 and TRBJ2-1; 10 nucleotides align to TRBD1. Germline trimming cut 3 bases from V and 2 bases from J; bases unmatched to any gene: 2. CDR3 length: 15 residues. Germline V gene sequence: CDR1 SGDLS, CDR2 YYNGEE. The CDR3 reads CASSAGQGTYNEQFF. The CDR3 region has the DNA TGTGCCAGCAGCGCGGGACAGGGGACCTACAATGAGCAGTTCTTC.

The genes are TRBV5-1 and TRBJ2-7; 9 bases are shared with TRBD1. The CDR3 runs to 16 residues. V trimming: 0 bases; J trimming: 3 bases; junction bases outside the gene matches: 7. The germline gives CDR1 SGHRS, CDR2 YFSETQ. DNA of the CDR3: TGCGCCAGCAGCTTGGGCCACAGGGGGCTGAACTACGAGCAGTACTTC. It yields the protein CASSLGHRGLNYEQYF.

With regard to this clone: This may be a read error, as it is one base from a much larger clone. The chain employs TRBV27 and TRBJ1-6; D perhaps matches TRBD1 (6 bases). Per germline, CDR1 MNHEY and CDR2 SMNVEV (reference sequence). V was clipped by 3 bases and J by 10 bases, with 7 bases between them. CDR3 length: 12 residues. CDR3 region: CASSFRGSPLHF. The CDR3 DNA sequence: TGTGCCAGCAGTTTCAGGGGCTCACCCCTCCACTTT.

V usage is TRBV11-2 and J usage is TRBJ2-7; no firm D call. This CDR3 is built from 14 residues. V dropped 5 bases and J dropped 3 bases, with 14 bases sitting between them. The germline V gene has CDR1 SGHAT and CDR2 FQNNGV. CDR3 sequence reads: CASSPARASYEQYF. CDR3 bases: TGTGCCAGCAGCCCCGCCCGGGCCAGCTACGAGCAGTACTTC.

The chain is built from TRBV5-1 and TRBJ1-6; D unclear. CDR1 and CDR2 (germline): SGHRS, YFSETQ. The CDR3 length is 14 residues. V was pared by 0 bases and J by 4 bases, with 5 bases between. CDR3 region: CASSLEVYNSPLHF. The CDR3 DNA sequence: TGCGCCAGCAGCTTGGAAGTATATAATTCACCCCTCCACTTT.

The chain combines TRBV5-1 with TRBJ2-7; 9 positions match TRBD2. CDR1 SGHRS and CDR2 YFSETQ come from the germline V gene. The CDR3 extends over 14 amino acids. The junction had 5 bases not matched to a gene; V was cut back by 1 base and J by 6 bases. CDR3 DNA: TGCGCCAGCAGCTTGATACTAGCGGGTGGCGAGCAGTACTTC. This sequence encodes CASSLILAGGEQYF.

The chain joins TRBV27 to TRBJ2-7; 7 nucleotides match TRBD1. Germline V gives CDR1 MNHEY, CDR2 SMNVEV (reference sequence). The CDR3 spans 15 residues. The trim removed 3 bases at V and 3 bases at J, leaving 8 bases unmatched. This chain's CDR3 is CASSFVPGQNYEQYF. The CDR3 DNA sequence: TGTGCCAGCAGTTTTGTTCCGGGACAGAACTACGAGCAGTACTTC.

In regard to this clone: A much larger clone lies one base from this, so it may be a read error. This sample also contains other DNA sequences that code for the same CDR3. The V gene is TRBV7-9, the J gene TRBJ1-1; no definite D call. V shed 1 base and J shed 1 base, with 4 bases lying between them. Looked up from germline, CDR1 is SEHNR and CDR2 is FQNEAQ (reference sequence). This CDR3 is 13 amino acids long. The CDR3 DNA sequence: TGTGCCAGCAGCTTAGGGTCGAACACTGAAGCTTTCTTT. Translated, it gives CASSLGSNTEAFF.

This sequence joins TRBV13 and TRBJ2-7; D may be TRBD1 or TRBD2 (6 bases each). The CDR3 runs to 15 residues. Trimming removed 5 bases at V and 2 bases at J, with 16 bases between. The germline gives CDR1 PRHDT, CDR2 FYEKMQ (reference sequence). The CDR3 nucleotides read TGTGCCAGCAGCACAGGGAGGAGGTCCCCCTACGAGCAGTACTTC. This encodes CASSTGRRSPYEQYF.

The rearrangement uses TRBV4-1 and TRBJ1-2; TRBD1 agrees at 7 bases. V lost 4 bases, J lost 3 bases, and 5 bases stayed unmatched. This CDR3 is 14 amino acids long. Per germline, CDR1 MGHRA and CDR2 YSYEKL. CDR3 nucleotides: TGCGCCAGCAGCCTCACAGGGGTGGACTATGGCTACACCTTC. It is translated as CASSLTGVDYGYTF.

On this clone: Other DNA sequences in this sample translate to the same CDR3. The chain recombines TRBV2 with TRBJ2-2; 8 bases are shared with TRBD1. The CDR3 extends over 14 amino acids. Germline lookup yields CDR1 SNHLY and CDR2 FYNNEI. Trimming at V came to 6 bases and at J to 1 base, leaving 1 base not matched to a gene. CDR3 DNA sequence: TGTGCCAGCAGCGGGACAGGGAACACCGGGGAGCTGTTTTTT. The encoded protein is CASSGTGNTGELFF.

V is TRBV28 and J is TRBJ1-2; D not resolved. This CDR3 has 14 residues. Germline lookup yields CDR1 MDHEN and CDR2 SYDVKM. V was cut by 5 bases and J by 1 base, with 11 bases left in between. The CDR3 bases are TGTGCCAGCAGTCAATCGGACTTTAACTATGGCTACACCTTC. Residues: CASSQSDFNYGYTF.